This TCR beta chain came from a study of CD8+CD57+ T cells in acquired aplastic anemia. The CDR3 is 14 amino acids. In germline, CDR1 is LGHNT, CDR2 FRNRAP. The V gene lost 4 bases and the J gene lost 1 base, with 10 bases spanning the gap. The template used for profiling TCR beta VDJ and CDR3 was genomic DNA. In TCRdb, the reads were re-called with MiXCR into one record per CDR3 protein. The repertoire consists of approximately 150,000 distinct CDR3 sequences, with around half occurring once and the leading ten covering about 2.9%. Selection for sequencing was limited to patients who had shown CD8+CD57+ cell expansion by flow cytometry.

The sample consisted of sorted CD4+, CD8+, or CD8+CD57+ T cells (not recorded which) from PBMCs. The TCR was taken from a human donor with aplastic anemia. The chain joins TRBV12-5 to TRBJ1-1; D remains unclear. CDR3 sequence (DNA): TGTGCTAGTGGTTCTGAAGTGACGAACACTGAAGCTTTCTTT. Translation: CASGSEVTNTEAFF.